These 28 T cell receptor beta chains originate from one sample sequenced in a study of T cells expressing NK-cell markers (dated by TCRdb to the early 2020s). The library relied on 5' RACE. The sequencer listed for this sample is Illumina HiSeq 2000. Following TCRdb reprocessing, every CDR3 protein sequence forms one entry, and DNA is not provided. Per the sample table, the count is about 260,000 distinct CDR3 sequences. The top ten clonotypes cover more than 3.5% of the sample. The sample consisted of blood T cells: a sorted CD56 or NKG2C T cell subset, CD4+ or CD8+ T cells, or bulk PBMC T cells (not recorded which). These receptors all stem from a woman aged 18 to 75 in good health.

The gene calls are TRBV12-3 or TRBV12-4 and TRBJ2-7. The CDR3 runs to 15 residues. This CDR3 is CASSLRISSSYEQYF.

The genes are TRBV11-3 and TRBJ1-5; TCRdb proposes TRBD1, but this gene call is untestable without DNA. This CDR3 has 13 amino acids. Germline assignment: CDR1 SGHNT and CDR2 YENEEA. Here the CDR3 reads CASSQDRHQPQHF.

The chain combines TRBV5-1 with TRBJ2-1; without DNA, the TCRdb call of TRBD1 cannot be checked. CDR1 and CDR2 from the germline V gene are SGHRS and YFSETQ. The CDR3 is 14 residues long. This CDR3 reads CASSPPNSYNEQFF. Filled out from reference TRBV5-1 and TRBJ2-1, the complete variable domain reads KAGVTQTPRYLIKTRGQQVTLSCSPISGHRSVSWYQQTPGQGLQFLFEYFSETQRNKGNFPGRFSGRQFSNSRSEMNVSTLELGDSALYLCASSPPNSYNEQFFGPGTRLTVL.

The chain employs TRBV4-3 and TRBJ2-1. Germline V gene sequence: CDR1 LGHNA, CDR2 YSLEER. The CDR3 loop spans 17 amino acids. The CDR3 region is CASSQDVQASSYNEQFF.

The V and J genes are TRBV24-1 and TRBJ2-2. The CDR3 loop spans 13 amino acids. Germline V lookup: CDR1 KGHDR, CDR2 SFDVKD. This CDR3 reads CATSSPNTGELFF.

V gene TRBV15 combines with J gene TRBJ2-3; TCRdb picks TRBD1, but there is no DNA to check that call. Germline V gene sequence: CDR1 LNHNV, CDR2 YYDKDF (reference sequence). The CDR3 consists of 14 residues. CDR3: CATPRVRTTDTQYF.

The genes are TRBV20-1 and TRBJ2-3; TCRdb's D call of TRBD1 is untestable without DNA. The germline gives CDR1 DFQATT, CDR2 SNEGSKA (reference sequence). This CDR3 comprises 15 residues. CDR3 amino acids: CSARGDRGTTDTQYF.

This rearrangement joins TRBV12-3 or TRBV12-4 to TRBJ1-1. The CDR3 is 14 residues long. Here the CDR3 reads CASSLRGLITEAFF.

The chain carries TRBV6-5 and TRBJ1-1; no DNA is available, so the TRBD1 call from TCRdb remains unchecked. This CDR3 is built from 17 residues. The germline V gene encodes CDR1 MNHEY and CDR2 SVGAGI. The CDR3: CASSYSVGTGMNTEAFF.

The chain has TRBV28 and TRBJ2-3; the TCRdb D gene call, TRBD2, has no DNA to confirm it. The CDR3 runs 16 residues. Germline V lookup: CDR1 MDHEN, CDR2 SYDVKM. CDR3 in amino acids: CASSPSSGVRTDTQYF.

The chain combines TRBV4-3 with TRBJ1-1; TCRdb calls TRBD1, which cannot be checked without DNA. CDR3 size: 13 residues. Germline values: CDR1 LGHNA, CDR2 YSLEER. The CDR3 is CASKHRAAPEAFF.

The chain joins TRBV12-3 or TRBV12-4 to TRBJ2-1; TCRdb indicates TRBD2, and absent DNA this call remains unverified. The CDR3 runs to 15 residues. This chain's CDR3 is CASRLTSGGHNEQFF.

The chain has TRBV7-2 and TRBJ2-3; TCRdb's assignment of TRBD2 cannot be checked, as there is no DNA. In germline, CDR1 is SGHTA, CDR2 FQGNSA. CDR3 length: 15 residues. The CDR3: CASSLRGRASDTQYF. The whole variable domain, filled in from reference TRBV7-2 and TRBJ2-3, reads GAGVSQSPSNKVTEKGKDVELRCDPISGHTALYWYRQSLGQGLEFLIYFQGNSAPDKSGLPSDRFSAERTGGSVSTLTIQRTQQEDSAVYLCASSLRGRASDTQYFGPGTRLTVL.

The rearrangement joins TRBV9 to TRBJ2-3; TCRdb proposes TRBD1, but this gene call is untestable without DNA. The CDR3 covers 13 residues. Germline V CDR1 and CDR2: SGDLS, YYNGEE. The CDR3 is CASSADRPDTQYF.

CDR3 sequence reads: CASSQDYGGASVQTQYF. V and J are TRBV4-3 and TRBJ2-5; the TCRdb call, TRBD2, lacks DNA for checking. This CDR3 has 17 residues. CDR1 is LGHNA, CDR2 YSLEER, per germline.

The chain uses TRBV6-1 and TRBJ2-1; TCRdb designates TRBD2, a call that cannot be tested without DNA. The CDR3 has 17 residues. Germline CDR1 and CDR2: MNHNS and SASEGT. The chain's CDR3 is CASKGTSGRGTYNEQFF.

CDR3 region: CASSRDGSYEQYF. The chain is built from TRBV18 and TRBJ2-7; as DNA is missing, the TRBD1 call by TCRdb cannot be tested. From germline, CDR1 is KGHSH and CDR2 LQKENI. This CDR3 spans 13 amino acids. Full variable domain (outside the CDR3, taken from reference TRBV18 and TRBJ2-7): NAGVMQNPRHLVRRRGQEARLRCSPMKGHSHVYWYRQLPEEGLKFMVYLQKENIIDESGMPKERFSAEFPKEGPSILRIQQVVRGDSAAYFCASSRDGSYEQYFGPGTRLTVT.

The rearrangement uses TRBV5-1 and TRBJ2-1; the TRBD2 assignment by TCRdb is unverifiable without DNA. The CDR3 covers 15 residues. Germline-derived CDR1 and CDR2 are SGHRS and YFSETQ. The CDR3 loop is CASSLGPPEGNEQFF.

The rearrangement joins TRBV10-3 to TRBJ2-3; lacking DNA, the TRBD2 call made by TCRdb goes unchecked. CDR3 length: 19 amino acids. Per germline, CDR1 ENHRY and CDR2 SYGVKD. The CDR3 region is CAISESPMVAGDSTDTQYF.

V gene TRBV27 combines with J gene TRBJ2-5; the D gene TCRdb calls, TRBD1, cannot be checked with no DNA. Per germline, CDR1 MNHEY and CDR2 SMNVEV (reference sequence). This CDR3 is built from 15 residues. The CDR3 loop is CASSSLQQGRETQYF.

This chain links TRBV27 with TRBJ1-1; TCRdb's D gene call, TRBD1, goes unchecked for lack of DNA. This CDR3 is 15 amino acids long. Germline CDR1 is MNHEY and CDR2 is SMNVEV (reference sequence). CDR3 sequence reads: CASSFLPGPPKVAFF.

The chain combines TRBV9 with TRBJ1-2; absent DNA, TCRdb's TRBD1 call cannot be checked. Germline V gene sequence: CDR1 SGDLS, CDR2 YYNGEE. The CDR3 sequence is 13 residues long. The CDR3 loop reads CASSVEQDYGYTF. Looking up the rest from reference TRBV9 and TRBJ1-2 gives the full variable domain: DSGVTQTPKHLITATGQRVTLRCSPRSGDLSVYWYQQSLDQGLQFLIQYYNGEERAKGNILERFSAQQFPDLHSELNLSSLELGDSALYFCASSVEQDYGYTFGSGTRLTVV.

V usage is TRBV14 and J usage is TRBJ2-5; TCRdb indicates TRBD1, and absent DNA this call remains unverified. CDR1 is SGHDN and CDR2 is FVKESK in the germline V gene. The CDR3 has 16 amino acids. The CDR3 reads CASSSERTGIPETQYF.

CDR3 amino acids: CASTRTSGGPYEQYF. The rearrangement links TRBV5-1 to TRBJ2-7; TCRdb names TRBD2, which stays unverified in the absence of DNA. The CDR3 length is 15 residues. Germline V gene sequence: CDR1 SGHRS, CDR2 YFSETQ.

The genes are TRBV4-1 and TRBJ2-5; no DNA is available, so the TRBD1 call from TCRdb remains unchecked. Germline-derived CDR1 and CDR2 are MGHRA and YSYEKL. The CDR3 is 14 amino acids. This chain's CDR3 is CASSQGDMQETQYF.

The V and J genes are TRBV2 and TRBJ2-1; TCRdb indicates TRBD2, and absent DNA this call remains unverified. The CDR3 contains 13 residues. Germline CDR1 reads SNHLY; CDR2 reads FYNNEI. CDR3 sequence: CASRTFSNNEQFF.

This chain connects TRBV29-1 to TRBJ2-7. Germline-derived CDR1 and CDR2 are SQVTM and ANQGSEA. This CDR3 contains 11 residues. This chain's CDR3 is CSVGLSYEQYF.

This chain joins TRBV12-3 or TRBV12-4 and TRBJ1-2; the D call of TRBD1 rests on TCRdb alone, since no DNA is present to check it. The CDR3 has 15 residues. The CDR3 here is CASSPRQGAGYGYTF.